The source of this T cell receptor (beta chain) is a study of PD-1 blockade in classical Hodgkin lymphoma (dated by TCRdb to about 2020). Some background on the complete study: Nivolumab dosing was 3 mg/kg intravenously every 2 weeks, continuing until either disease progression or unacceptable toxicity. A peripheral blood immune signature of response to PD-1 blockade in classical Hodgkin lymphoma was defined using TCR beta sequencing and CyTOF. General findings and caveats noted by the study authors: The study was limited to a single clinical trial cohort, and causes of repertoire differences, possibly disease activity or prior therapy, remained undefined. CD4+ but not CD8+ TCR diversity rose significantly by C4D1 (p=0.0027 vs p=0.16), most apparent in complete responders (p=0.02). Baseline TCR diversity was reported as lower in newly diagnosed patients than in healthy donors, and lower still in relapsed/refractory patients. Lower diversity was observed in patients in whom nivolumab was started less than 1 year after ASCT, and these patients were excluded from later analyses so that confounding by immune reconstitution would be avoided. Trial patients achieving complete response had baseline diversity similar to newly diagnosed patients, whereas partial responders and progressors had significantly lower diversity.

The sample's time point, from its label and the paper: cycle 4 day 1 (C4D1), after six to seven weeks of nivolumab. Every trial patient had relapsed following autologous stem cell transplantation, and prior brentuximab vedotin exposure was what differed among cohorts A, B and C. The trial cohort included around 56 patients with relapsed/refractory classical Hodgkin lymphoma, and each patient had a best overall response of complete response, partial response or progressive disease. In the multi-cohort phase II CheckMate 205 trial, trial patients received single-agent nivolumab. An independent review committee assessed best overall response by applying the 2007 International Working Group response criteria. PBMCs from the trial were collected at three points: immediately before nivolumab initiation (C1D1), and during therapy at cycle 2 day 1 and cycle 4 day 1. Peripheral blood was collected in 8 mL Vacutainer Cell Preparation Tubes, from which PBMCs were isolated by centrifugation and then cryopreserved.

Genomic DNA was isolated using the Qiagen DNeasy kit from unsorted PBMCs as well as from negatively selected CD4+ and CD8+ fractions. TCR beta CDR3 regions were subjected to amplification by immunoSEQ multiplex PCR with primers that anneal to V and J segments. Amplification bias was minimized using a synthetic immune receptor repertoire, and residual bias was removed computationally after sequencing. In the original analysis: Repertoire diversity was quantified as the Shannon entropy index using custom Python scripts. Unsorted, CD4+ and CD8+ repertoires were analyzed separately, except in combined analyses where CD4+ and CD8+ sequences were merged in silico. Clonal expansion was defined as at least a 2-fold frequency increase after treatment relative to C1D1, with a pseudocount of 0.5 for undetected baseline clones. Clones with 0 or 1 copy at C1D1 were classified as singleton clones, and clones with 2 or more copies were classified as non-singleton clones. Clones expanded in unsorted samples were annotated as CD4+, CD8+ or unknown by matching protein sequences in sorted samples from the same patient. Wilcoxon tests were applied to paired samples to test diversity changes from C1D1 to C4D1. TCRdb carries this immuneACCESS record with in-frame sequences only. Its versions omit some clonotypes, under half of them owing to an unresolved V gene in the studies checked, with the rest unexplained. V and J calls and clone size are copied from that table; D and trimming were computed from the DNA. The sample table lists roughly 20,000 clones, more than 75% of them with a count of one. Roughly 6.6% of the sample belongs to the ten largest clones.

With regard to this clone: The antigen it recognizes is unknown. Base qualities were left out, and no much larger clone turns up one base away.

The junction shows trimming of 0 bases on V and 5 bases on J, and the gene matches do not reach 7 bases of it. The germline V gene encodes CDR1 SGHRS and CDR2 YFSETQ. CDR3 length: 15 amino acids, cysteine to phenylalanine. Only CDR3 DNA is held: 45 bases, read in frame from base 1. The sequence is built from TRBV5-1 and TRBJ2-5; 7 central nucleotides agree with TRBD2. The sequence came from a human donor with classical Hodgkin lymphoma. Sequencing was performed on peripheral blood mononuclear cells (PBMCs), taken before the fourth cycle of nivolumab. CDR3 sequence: CASSLGGGPWETQYF. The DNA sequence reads TGCGCCAGCAGCTTGGGGGGGGGACCCTGGGAGACCCAGTACTTC.